Below, 4 T cell receptor beta chains from the same sample are listed, as sequenced in a study of T cell clusters in autoimmune cytopenias (dated by TCRdb to between 2018 and 2021). This sample was sequenced with an Illumina MiSeq. TRB rearrangements were amplified by multiplex PCR using a touch-down protocol with TRB-A and TRB-B primer pools mixed in one tube. TCRdb reprocessed the reads and lists each CDR3 protein sequence as a single entry, with no DNA. The sample table includes about 490 distinct CDR3 sequences. The ten largest clones add up to approximately 51% of the sample. Each sample's TRB amplification started from roughly 260 ng of peripheral blood genomic DNA, which corresponds to tens of thousands of genome equivalents. The specimen was peripheral blood. These receptors all stem from a human donor with an autoimmune cytopenia or autoimmune hepatitis (not recorded which).

By frequency, this clonotype registers medium-sized. The CDR3 region is CASSDRGSYNEQFF. The rearrangement links TRBV14 to TRBJ2-1. CDR1 is SGHDN, CDR2 FVKESK, per germline. There are 14 residues in the CDR3. The complete variable domain, with remaining parts taken from reference TRBV14 and TRBJ2-1, reads EAGVTQFPSHSVIEKGQTVTLRCDPISGHDNLYWYRRVMGKEIKFLLHFVKESKQDESGMPNNRFLAERTGGTYSTLKVQPAELEDSGVYFCASSDRGSYNEQFFGPGTRLTVL.

This clonotype ranks as large (0.1 to 1%) in terms of frequency. The chain recombines TRBV12-3 or TRBV12-4 with TRBJ1-2. This CDR3 has 13 residues. CDR3 amino acids: CASSFAGRDGYTF.

By frequency, this clonotype is large. The V call is TRBV19, the J call TRBJ1-2; without DNA, the TCRdb call of TRBD1 cannot be checked. The CDR3 consists of 17 residues. Germline lookup yields CDR1 LNHDA and CDR2 SQIVND (reference sequence). The CDR3 here is CASSKPLQGRANYGYTF.

Frequency places this clonotype as medium-sized. The chain combines TRBV7-6 with TRBJ2-1; TCRdb designates TRBD1, a call that cannot be tested without DNA. Per the germline V gene, CDR1 is SGHVS and CDR2 is FNYEAQ. The length of the CDR3 is 14 residues. The CDR3 region is CASSLAASGGEQFF.